The rows below give T cell receptor beta chains drawn from one sample of a study of blood T cell repertoires in COVID-19. TCRdb's copy holds only in-frame clones and misses some; the assay was immunoSEQ multiplex PCR. The data contain some 200,000 clones, about nine tenths of them singletons. Sequencing was carried out using PBMCs or T cells enriched from blood (not recorded which). The source is a middle-aged woman with acute COVID-19. Both conserved end residues are part of each CDR3. The D gene is left open where the match is weak. A row's size may be missing; if present it is once, few, many or a size class.

CDR3aa: CASSVVFTDTQYF
CDR3nt: TGTGCCAGCAGCGTAGTCTTCACAGATACGCAGTATTTT
v_gene: TRBV9
j_gene: TRBJ2-3
abundance: NA
d_gene: NA

CDR3aa: CASSEFDRNYGYTF
CDR3nt: TGTGCCAGCAGTGAGTTCGACAGAAACTATGGCTACACCTTC
v_gene: TRBV6-1
j_gene: TRBJ1-2
abundance: NA
d_gene: NA

CDR3aa: CAISEPQHGEAKNIQYF
CDR3nt: TGTGCCATCAGTGAGCCACAACATGGGGAGGCCAAAAACATTCAGTACTTC
v_gene: TRBV10-3
j_gene: TRBJ2-4
abundance: NA
d_gene: NA

CDR3aa: CTSSLYLAPGLAGASSYNEQFF
CDR3nt: TGCACCAGCAGCCTTTATCTGGCACCGGGACTAGCGGGGGCCAGCTCCTACAATGAGCAGTTCTTC
v_gene: TRBV1
j_gene: TRBJ2-1
abundance: NA
d_gene: NA

CDR3aa: CASSQDSAGDNTEAFF
CDR3nt: TGCGCCAGCAGCCAAGATTCCGCGGGCGACAACACTGAAGCTTTCTTT
v_gene: TRBV4-3
j_gene: TRBJ1-1
abundance: NA
d_gene: NA

CDR3aa: CASSPQTRATEAFF
CDR3nt: TGTGCCAGCAGCCCCCAGACCAGGGCCACTGAAGCTTTCTTT
v_gene: TRBV7-8
j_gene: TRBJ1-1
abundance: NA
d_gene: NA

CDR3aa: CASSLGHRSLEAFF
CDR3nt: TGTGCCAGCAGCTTAGGCCACAGGAGCCTTGAAGCTTTCTTT
v_gene: TRBV7-9
j_gene: TRBJ1-1
abundance: NA
d_gene: NA

CDR3aa: CASSHDRVGLAEIYTQYF
CDR3nt: TGTGCCAGCAGCCATGACCGGGTTGGACTAGCGGAGATCTATACGCAGTATTTT
v_gene: TRBV3-1/TRBV3-2
j_gene: TRBJ2-3
abundance: once
d_gene: TRBD2

CDR3aa: CASSTGGTYQETQYF
CDR3nt: TGTGCCAGCAGTACAGGGGGCACGTACCAAGAGACCCAGTACTTC
v_gene: TRBV11-3
j_gene: TRBJ2-5
abundance: once
d_gene: TRBD1

CDR3aa: CASSSIKGGQLNQPQHF
CDR3nt: TGTGCCAGCAGCAGTATAAAAGGAGGACAGCTAAATCAGCCCCAGCATTTT
v_gene: TRBV7-9
j_gene: TRBJ1-5
abundance: NA
d_gene: NA

CDR3aa: CASSPTLAGTYEQYF
CDR3nt: TGTGCCAGCAGCCCCACACTAGCGGGGACCTACGAGCAGTACTTC
v_gene: TRBV3-1/TRBV3-2
j_gene: TRBJ2-7
abundance: NA
d_gene: TRBD2

CDR3aa: CASLTNPGQLYGYTF
CDR3nt: TGCGCCAGCCTTACTAACCCGGGACAGCTCTATGGCTACACCTTC
v_gene: TRBV5-1
j_gene: TRBJ1-2
abundance: NA
d_gene: TRBD1

CDR3aa: CASSVDEYTEAFF
CDR3nt: TGTGCCAGCAGCGTAGATGAGTACACTGAAGCTTTCTTT
v_gene: TRBV9
j_gene: TRBJ1-1
abundance: NA
d_gene: NA

CDR3aa: CAISESPEDYGYTF
CDR3nt: TGTGCCATCAGTGAGTCTCCAGAAGACTATGGCTACACCTTC
v_gene: TRBV10-3
j_gene: TRBJ1-2
abundance: NA
d_gene: NA

CDR3aa: CASRRAGQGYTGELFF
CDR3nt: TGTGCCAGCAGACGAGCAGGACAGGGTTACACCGGGGAGCTGTTTTTT
v_gene: TRBV25-1
j_gene: TRBJ2-2
abundance: NA
d_gene: TRBD1

CDR3aa: CATRDTKQGTNTEAFF
CDR3nt: TGTGCCACCCGAGATACTAAACAGGGGACAAACACTGAAGCTTTCTTT
v_gene: TRBV24-1
j_gene: TRBJ1-1
abundance: few
d_gene: TRBD1

CDR3aa: CASSRTGLGTDTQYF
CDR3nt: TGTGCCAGCAGCCGTACCGGTCTAGGCACAGATACGCAGTATTTT
v_gene: TRBV7-2
j_gene: TRBJ2-3
abundance: NA
d_gene: NA

CDR3aa: CATYREGGWFF
CDR3nt: TGTGCCACCTACAGGGAGGGTGGTTGGTTCTTC
v_gene: TRBV12-3/TRBV12-4
j_gene: TRBJ2-1
abundance: NA
d_gene: NA

CDR3aa: CASSQAGSEAFF
CDR3nt: TGCGCCAGCAGCCAGGCGGGGAGTGAAGCTTTCTTT
v_gene: TRBV4-3
j_gene: TRBJ1-1
abundance: NA
d_gene: NA

CDR3aa: CATTPGLLNSPLHF
CDR3nt: TGTGCCACTACTCCGGGTCTCCTTAATTCACCCCTCCACTTT
v_gene: TRBV6-5
j_gene: TRBJ1-6
abundance: NA
d_gene: NA

CDR3aa: CASSLNRDGSPLHF
CDR3nt: TGTGCCAGCTCTTTAAACAGGGATGGTTCACCCCTCCACTTT
v_gene: TRBV18
j_gene: TRBJ1-6
abundance: NA
d_gene: NA

CDR3aa: CSVDGGQVHTEAFF
CDR3nt: TGCAGCGTTGATGGAGGACAGGTTCACACTGAAGCTTTCTTT
v_gene: TRBV29-1
j_gene: TRBJ1-1
abundance: NA
d_gene: TRBD1

CDR3aa: CASSLWGSSTDTQYF
CDR3nt: TGTGCCAGCAGCTTATGGGGCTCCAGCACAGATACGCAGTATTTT
v_gene: TRBV13
j_gene: TRBJ2-3
abundance: NA
d_gene: NA

CDR3aa: CAISEPGTSNYGYTF
CDR3nt: TGTGCCATCAGTGAGCCCGGGACATCTAACTATGGCTACACCTTC
v_gene: TRBV10-3
j_gene: TRBJ1-2
abundance: NA
d_gene: NA

CDR3aa: CATSRDRGSPLHF
CDR3nt: TGTGCCACCAGCAGAGATCGAGGGTCACCCCTCCACTTT
v_gene: TRBV15
j_gene: TRBJ1-6
abundance: NA
d_gene: NA

CDR3aa: CARASGNTIYF
CDR3nt: TGTGCCAGGGCCTCTGGAAACACCATATATTTT
v_gene: TRBV2
j_gene: TRBJ1-3
abundance: NA
d_gene: NA

CDR3aa: CASSYSNQGGYGYTF
CDR3nt: TGTGCCAGCAGTTACTCGAACCAGGGTGGCTATGGCTACACCTTC
v_gene: TRBV6-5
j_gene: TRBJ1-2
abundance: NA
d_gene: NA

CDR3aa: CASSPEGNYGYTF
CDR3nt: TGTGCCAGCAGCCCGGAGGGCAACTATGGCTACACCTTC
v_gene: TRBV7-2
j_gene: TRBJ1-2
abundance: NA
d_gene: NA

CDR3aa: CASRKLDSNYYGYTF
CDR3nt: TGTGCCAGCAGGAAACTTGACAGCAACTACTATGGCTACACCTTC
v_gene: TRBV27
j_gene: TRBJ1-2
abundance: NA
d_gene: NA

CDR3aa: CASSSPDRSHYGYTF
CDR3nt: TGTGCCAGCAGCTCCCCGGACAGGAGCCACTATGGCTACACCTTC
v_gene: TRBV7-9
j_gene: TRBJ1-2
abundance: NA
d_gene: TRBD1

CDR3aa: CASSSLRQVSYEQYF
CDR3nt: TGTGCCAGCAGCTCCCTGAGACAGGTCTCCTACGAGCAGTACTTC
v_gene: TRBV13
j_gene: TRBJ2-7
abundance: NA
d_gene: NA

CDR3aa: CASSLSRQTSTDTQYF
CDR3nt: TGTGCCAGCAGTTTATCCCGACAGACTAGCACAGATACGCAGTATTTT
v_gene: TRBV27
j_gene: TRBJ2-3
abundance: NA
d_gene: NA

CDR3aa: CASRNPGLASPEQFF
CDR3nt: TGTGCCAGCAGGAATCCGGGACTAGCGTCGCCTGAGCAGTTCTTC
v_gene: TRBV9
j_gene: TRBJ2-1
abundance: NA
d_gene: TRBD2

CDR3aa: CASSYRDRGYEQYF
CDR3nt: TGTGCCAGCAGTTACCGGGACAGGGGATACGAGCAGTACTTC
v_gene: TRBV6-5
j_gene: TRBJ2-7
abundance: NA
d_gene: TRBD1

CDR3aa: CASSVGQGEGYTF
CDR3nt: TGTGCCAGCAGCGTAGGACAGGGAGAAGGCTACACCTTC
v_gene: TRBV9
j_gene: TRBJ1-2
abundance: NA
d_gene: TRBD1

CDR3aa: CATSGVQGKNTEAFF
CDR3nt: TGTGCCACCAGCGGGGTACAGGGGAAGAACACTGAAGCTTTCTTT
v_gene: TRBV15
j_gene: TRBJ1-1
abundance: NA
d_gene: TRBD1

CDR3aa: CASSSYPNSNQPQHF
CDR3nt: TGTGCCAGCAGCTCCTACCCCAATAGCAATCAGCCCCAGCATTTT
v_gene: TRBV7-2
j_gene: TRBJ1-5
abundance: NA
d_gene: NA

CDR3aa: CASRGQGGNQPQHF
CDR3nt: TGTGCCAGCAGAGGACAGGGTGGCAATCAGCCCCAGCATTTT
v_gene: TRBV27
j_gene: TRBJ1-5
abundance: NA
d_gene: TRBD1

CDR3aa: CASSPPSLTGNYGYTF
CDR3nt: TGTGCCAGCAGCCCTCCCTCTCTGACAGGGAACTATGGCTACACCTTC
v_gene: TRBV7-9
j_gene: TRBJ1-2
abundance: NA
d_gene: TRBD1

CDR3aa: CASSVPHRDFFTDTQYF
CDR3nt: TGTGCCAGCAGTGTCCCCCACCGGGACTTTTTCACAGATACGCAGTATTTT
v_gene: TRBV6-1
j_gene: TRBJ2-3
abundance: NA
d_gene: NA

CDR3aa: CASSRRQGNTGELFF
CDR3nt: TGTGCCAGCAGCCGCAGACAGGGGAACACCGGGGAGCTGTTTTTT
v_gene: TRBV3-1/TRBV3-2
j_gene: TRBJ2-2
abundance: NA
d_gene: TRBD1

CDR3aa: CASSLRTGYGYTF
CDR3nt: TGTGCCAGCAGCTTAAGGACAGGGTATGGCTACACCTTC
v_gene: TRBV7-9
j_gene: TRBJ1-2
abundance: NA
d_gene: TRBD1

CDR3aa: CASSDSFRGGRAYNEQFF
CDR3nt: TGTGCCAGCAGTGACTCATTCCGGGGGGGCCGAGCCTACAATGAGCAGTTCTTC
v_gene: TRBV6-4
j_gene: TRBJ2-1
abundance: NA
d_gene: TRBD2

CDR3aa: CASSRGTGSYYEQYF
CDR3nt: TGCGCCAGCAGCCGCGGGACAGGGTCTTACTACGAGCAGTACTTC
v_gene: TRBV4-1
j_gene: TRBJ2-7
abundance: few
d_gene: TRBD1

CDR3aa: CASSGGGQPQHF
CDR3nt: TGTGCCAGCAGTGGGGGGGGTCAGCCCCAGCATTTT
v_gene: TRBV5-6
j_gene: TRBJ1-5
abundance: NA
d_gene: NA

CDR3aa: CASSLDPGGTEAFF
CDR3nt: TGCGCCAGCAGCCTGGACCCCGGGGGCACTGAAGCTTTCTTT
v_gene: TRBV5-1
j_gene: TRBJ1-1
abundance: NA
d_gene: NA

CDR3aa: CASSLVGGVYGYTF
CDR3nt: TGTGCCAGCAGCTTAGTAGGGGGCGTCTATGGCTACACCTTC
v_gene: TRBV7-9
j_gene: TRBJ1-2
abundance: few
d_gene: TRBD1

CDR3aa: CASSRQGGNTEAFF
CDR3nt: TGTGCCAGCAGTCGACAGGGTGGGAACACTGAAGCTTTCTTT
v_gene: TRBV6-2/TRBV6-3
j_gene: TRBJ1-1
abundance: NA
d_gene: TRBD1

CDR3aa: CATSGTEIDYGYTF
CDR3nt: TGTGCCACCAGTGGGACAGAAATAGACTATGGCTACACCTTC
v_gene: TRBV24-1
j_gene: TRBJ1-2
abundance: NA
d_gene: NA

CDR3aa: CASQEQGMMNTEAFF
CDR3nt: TGTGCCAGTCAAGAACAGGGAATGATGAACACTGAAGCTTTCTTT
v_gene: TRBV7-2
j_gene: TRBJ1-1
abundance: few
d_gene: NA

CDR3aa: CASRGYRDGLEKLFF
CDR3nt: TGTGCCAGCAGGGGCTACAGGGACGGGCTTGAAAAACTGTTTTTT
v_gene: TRBV27
j_gene: TRBJ1-4
abundance: NA
d_gene: NA

CDR3aa: CASSRGNGGQSGANVLTF
CDR3nt: TGCGCCAGCAGCCGCGGAAACGGCGGACAGTCTGGGGCCAACGTCCTGACTTTC
v_gene: TRBV4-3
j_gene: TRBJ2-6
abundance: NA
d_gene: NA

CDR3aa: CASRAANTEAFF
CDR3nt: TGTGCCAGCAGGGCGGCCAACACTGAAGCTTTCTTT
v_gene: TRBV25-1
j_gene: TRBJ1-1
abundance: NA
d_gene: NA

CDR3aa: CASSLVRALDEKLFF
CDR3nt: TGTGCCAGCAGCTTAGTCAGGGCATTGGATGAAAAACTGTTTTTT
v_gene: TRBV7-2
j_gene: TRBJ1-4
abundance: NA
d_gene: NA

CDR3aa: CATKTGVYDSPLHF
CDR3nt: TGTGCCACCAAGACAGGGGTATACGATTCACCCCTCCACTTT
v_gene: TRBV6-5
j_gene: TRBJ1-6
abundance: NA
d_gene: TRBD1

CDR3aa: CASSLTGNTGELFF
CDR3nt: TGTGCCAGCAGTCTCACAGGGAACACCGGGGAGCTGTTTTTT
v_gene: TRBV6-5
j_gene: TRBJ2-2
abundance: NA
d_gene: NA

CDR3aa: CASRYRTEAFF
CDR3nt: TGTGCCAGCAGATACAGGACTGAAGCTTTCTTT
v_gene: TRBV12-3/TRBV12-4
j_gene: TRBJ1-1
abundance: few
d_gene: NA

CDR3aa: CASSLESWAEAFF
CDR3nt: TGTGCCAGCAGCTTGGAGAGTTGGGCTGAAGCTTTCTTT
v_gene: TRBV11-2
j_gene: TRBJ1-1
abundance: few
d_gene: NA

CDR3aa: CASSYLGTGGARTEAFF
CDR3nt: TGTGCCAGCAGTTACCTGGGGACAGGGGGCGCGAGGACTGAAGCTTTCTTT
v_gene: TRBV27
j_gene: TRBJ1-1
abundance: NA
d_gene: TRBD1

CDR3aa: CASSLAQTGNYGYTF
CDR3nt: TGTGCCAGCAGCTTGGCCCAAACAGGGAACTATGGCTACACCTTC
v_gene: TRBV5-5
j_gene: TRBJ1-2
abundance: NA
d_gene: NA